This T cell receptor (beta chain) derives from a study of identical twins. Study-level points and caveats: Out-of-frame alpha sequences common to twins were enriched for low generation probability. Models came in too low on out-of-frame TCR alpha sharing in monozygotic twins.

Donors uniformly comprised healthy Caucasians. A single record per CDR3 protein comes from TCRdb applying MiXCR to the 5' RACE reads. The sample lists under 250,000 distinct CDR3 sequences, roughly 13% occurring once. This clonotype was counted between two and nine times. Antigen: not known. The same sample was also used in a study of yellow fever vaccine responses in identical twins.

This receptor was identified in a woman aged 18-30 years in good health. What was sequenced was memory (CD45RO+) T cells sorted from blood.

CDR3 residues: CASSQLRGLRNEQFF. For the CDR3, the DNA is TGTGCCAGCAGCCAACTGCGGGGTTTGAGGAATGAGCAGTTCTTC. The V gene is TRBV14, the J gene TRBJ2-1; the D gene is possibly TRBD2 (6 bases). The CDR3 length is 15 residues. Germline-derived CDR1 and CDR2 are SGHDN and FVKESK. The V end lost 2 bases, the J end lost 7 bases, and 15 bases lay between the germline ends.